This entry concerns a single TCR beta chain. The data were taken from a study of breast tumors, draining lymph nodes, adjacent tissues. Germline V lookup: CDR1 ENHRY, CDR2 SYGVKD. V lost 4 bases to trimming and J lost 0 bases, with 6 bases between them. CDR3 length: 13 amino acids. Using its own MiXCR run on the multiplex PCR reads, TCRdb lists one record per CDR3 protein. The sample includes around 290,000 distinct CDR3 sequences, roughly 31% seen only once; the top ten take 1.1%. Axillary draining lymph nodes of breast cancer patients supplied the node samples. The sample comprised axillary lymph node tissue. The TCR comes from a female donor with breast cancer. Some clones in this sample may be carry-over from other donors' samples. The chain links TRBV10-3 to TRBJ1-1, with D hard to call. CDR3 region: CAISAEVNTEAFF. The CDR3 DNA follows: TGTGCCATCAGTGCAGAGGTGAACACTGAAGCTTTCTTT.